Listed below are T cell receptor beta chains from one sample, sequenced in a study of tumor-infiltrating lymphocytes in primary liver carcinoma. TCRdb fed the multiplex PCR reads into MiXCR, producing one record per CDR3 protein. The top ten clones hold approximately 19% of a sample with 75,000 to 90,000 distinct CDR3 sequences, 72% of them seen once. The sample taken for sequencing was liver tumor tissue from sampling region 1. These receptors all come from a man aged 40-50 years with primary liver carcinoma and hepatitis B virus infection. Each CDR3 is given with its conserved first and last residue. Fields, in order: CDR3 DNA, CDR3 protein, clone size, J gene, D gene, V gene. A D gene is named only where the DNA matches it firmly. Not every row has a clone size; where given, it reads once, few, many or a size class.

CDR3 DNA: TGTGCCAGCAGTTACGGTACAGGGCGCAATCAGACCCAGCATTTT; CDR3 protein: CASSYGTGRNQTQHF; clone size: -; J gene: TRBJ1-5; D gene: -; V gene: TRBV6-2/TRBV6-3
CDR3 DNA: TGTGCCAGCGGTTCGGGACAGGGTGCGACCGGGGAGCTGTTTTTT; CDR3 protein: CASGSGQGATGELFF; clone size: -; J gene: TRBJ2-2; D gene: TRBD1; V gene: TRBV12-3/TRBV12-4
CDR3 DNA: TGTGCCTGGAGTGTATCCGGTGGCTCGAACTATGGCTACACCTTC; CDR3 protein: CAWSVSGGSNYGYTF; clone size: -; J gene: TRBJ1-2; D gene: -; V gene: TRBV30
CDR3 DNA: TGTGCCAGCAGTCGGATGGGTGGGGAGCAGTACTTC; CDR3 protein: CASSRMGGEQYF; clone size: medium-sized; J gene: TRBJ2-7; D gene: -; V gene: TRBV12-3/TRBV12-4
CDR3 DNA: TGTGCCAGCAGCTTACATGCGGGAGTGGGAGAGACCCACTACTTC; CDR3 protein: CASSLHAGVGETHYF; clone size: -; J gene: TRBJ2-5; D gene: TRBD2; V gene: TRBV13
CDR3 DNA: TGCAGTGCTGGCGTTCGGGAGAAGGCCACAGATACGCAGTACTTT; CDR3 protein: CSAGVREKATDTQYF; clone size: -; J gene: TRBJ2-3; D gene: -; V gene: TRBV20-1
CDR3 DNA: TGTGCCGGCAGTGAGGGACTAGCTTCCCACAATGAGCGGTTCTTC; CDR3 protein: CAGSEGLASHNERFF; clone size: -; J gene: TRBJ2-1; D gene: TRBD2; V gene: TRBV6-1
CDR3 DNA: TGTGCTAGCACTTTCGGGCTCTACAATGAGCAGTTCTTC; CDR3 protein: CASTFGLYNEQFF; clone size: -; J gene: TRBJ2-1; D gene: -; V gene: TRBV12-3/TRBV12-4
CDR3 DNA: TGTGCCAGCACTCCTGAACAGGCAGCTAACTATGGCTACACCTTC; CDR3 protein: CASTPEQAANYGYTF; clone size: -; J gene: TRBJ1-2; D gene: -; V gene: TRBV28
CDR3 DNA: TGTGCCAGCAGCTTAGTTGGAGGAGGCACAGATACGCAGTATTTT; CDR3 protein: CASSLVGGGTDTQYF; clone size: many; J gene: TRBJ2-3; D gene: -; V gene: TRBV7-8
CDR3 DNA: TGTACCAGCAGCCGGATGGGGGGACAGGGGTTCGGCACTGAAACTTTCTTT; CDR3 protein: CTSSRMGGQGFGTETFF; clone size: -; J gene: TRBJ1-1; D gene: TRBD1; V gene: TRBV11-2